One T cell receptor beta chain is described in this entry. The antigen remains undetermined. TCRdb keeps only in-frame clones here, not all; method: immunoSEQ multiplex PCR. The sample has about 2 million clones, roughly 94% seen once. This specimen comes from a study of shared clonotypes between healthy human individuals. Looking at the study overall: There were three CD4 naive, three CD4 memory, two CD8 naive and one CD8 memory plates per donor. Study conclusions and caveats: Investigators collected only blood, and repertoires in tissues likely differ.

Sequenced sample: naive CD4+ T cells sorted from blood. Subset meaning: CD45RA+ positively selected. This receptor was obtained from a man younger than 35 in good health.

In DNA form, the CDR3 reads TGCGCCAGCAGCTCTCTGCGCACAGATACGCAGTATTTT. Translating gives CASSSLRTDTQYF. The chain uses TRBV10-2 and TRBJ2-3; no reliable D call. Germline values: CDR1 WSHSY, CDR2 SAAADI. V was cut by 6 bases and J by 1 base, with 8 bases left in between. This CDR3 spans 13 amino acids.